Below, 21 T cell receptor beta chains from the same sample are listed, as sequenced in a study of cytomegalovirus exposure and HLA in healthy donors. The PCR made use of 60 Vbeta and 13 Jbeta primers. TCRdb keeps only in-frame clones here, not all; method: immunoSEQ multiplex PCR. Of under 200,000 clones listed, less than 85% are singletons. Sequenced sample: PBMCs. These receptors were collected from a middle-aged man in good health and CMV-seronegative.

The chain uses TRBV29-1 and TRBJ2-7, with D maybe TRBD1 (6 bases). There are 12 residues in the CDR3. Per germline, CDR1 SQVTM and CDR2 ANQGSEA. Trimming shortened V by 4 bases and J by 4 bases, and 11 bases separated the two germline ends. The DNA of the CDR3 is TGCAGCGTTGCGGGACAACGGTACGAGCAGTACTTC. It yields the protein CSVAGQRYEQYF.

The chain is built from TRBV9 and TRBJ2-3, with 10 bases identical to TRBD2. The CDR3 loop spans 15 amino acids. Trimming at V came to 7 bases and at J to 0 bases, leaving 5 bases not matched to a gene. Germline V gene lookup returns CDR1 SGDLS and CDR2 YYNGEE. CDR3 nucleotide sequence: TGTGCCAGCCAGAGCGGGGGGGCGAGCACAGATACGCAGTATTTT. This sequence encodes CASQSGGASTDTQYF.

V gene TRBV19 combines with J gene TRBJ2-7; TRBD2 agrees at 11 bases. Per the germline V gene, CDR1 is LNHDA and CDR2 is SQIVND (reference sequence). This CDR3 has 17 residues. Trimming at V came to 4 bases and at J to 6 bases, leaving 14 bases not matched to a gene. The CDR3 DNA follows: TGTGCCAGTAGTAAGACCCTTACTAGCGGGAGAGGGCTCGAGCAGTACTTC. Its translation is CASSKTLTSGRGLEQYF.

On this clone: One junction end does not reproduce the germline sequence, and a read error may be involved. Written as DNA, the CDR3 is TGTGCCAGCAAAACAAATAGCGGGAGGTTCTACAAGCAGTACTTC. Its translation is CASKTNSGRFYKQYF. This sequence joins TRBV6-5 and TRBJ2-7, with 10 bases fitting TRBD2. The CDR3 is 15 residues long. CDR1 is MNHEY, CDR2 SVGAGI, per germline.

This chain uses TRBV7-9 with TRBJ1-1; D remains ambiguous. Germline values: CDR1 SEHNR, CDR2 FQNEAQ (reference sequence). V lost 4 bases to trimming and J lost 7 bases, with 16 bases between them. The CDR3 extends over 14 amino acids. DNA of the CDR3: TGTGCCAGCAGCTACCCTGGACTGTATGATGAAGCTTTCTTT. Translated, it gives CASSYPGLYDEAFF. The full variable domain, rest sourced from reference TRBV7-9 and TRBJ1-1, is DTGVSQNPRHKITKRGQNVTFRCDPISEHNRLYWYRQTLGQGPEFLTYFQNEAQLEKSRLLSDRFSAERPKGSFSTLEIQRTEQGDSAMYLCASSYPGLYDEAFFGQGTRLTVV.

The gene calls are TRBV7-9 and TRBJ2-5, with a possible D match to TRBD1 (6 bases). The closer fit of TRBJ2-7 to the DNA end suggests the J call may be wrong. CDR1 and CDR2 (germline): SEHNR, FQNEAQ (reference sequence). The length of the CDR3 is 14 residues. CDR3 loop: CASSLAQGRGEQYF. The CDR3, as DNA: TGTGCCAGCAGCTTAGCACAGGGAAGGGGCGAGCAGTACTTC.

The chain employs TRBV25-1 and TRBJ1-1; D might be TRBD1 (6 bases). The V end was cut by 4 bases, the J end by 6 bases, with 12 bases between. This CDR3 has 13 residues. Germline V gene lookup returns CDR1 MGHDK and CDR2 SYGVNS. CDR3 bases: TGTGCCAGCAGTGGGACACAGGGATCTGAAGCTTTCTTT. Its protein is CASSGTQGSEAFF.

The genes are TRBV9 and TRBJ2-3; 7 nucleotides align to TRBD2. CDR1 is SGDLS, CDR2 YYNGEE, per germline. This CDR3 is 15 amino acids long. V was pared by 1 base and J by 0 bases, with 2 bases of the junction left unmatched. The CDR3 region has the DNA TGTGCCAGCAGCGTACAAGCGGGGAGCACAGATACGCAGTATTTT. As protein: CASSVQAGSTDTQYF. Full variable domain (remainder filled in from reference TRBV9 and TRBJ2-3): DSGVTQTPKHLITATGQRVTLRCSPRSGDLSVYWYQQSLDQGLQFLIQYYNGEERAKGNILERFSAQQFPDLHSELNLSSLELGDSALYFCASSVQAGSTDTQYFGPGTRLTVL.

In its sample, this clone was seen a few times. This rearrangement joins TRBV9 to TRBJ2-5; D is ambiguous. CDR3 length: 13 residues. Germline V gene data show CDR1 as SGDLS and CDR2 as YYNGEE. Trimming left V 3 bases short and J 5 bases short, with 11 bases between. CDR3 sequence reads: CASSEPPSETQYF. CDR3 DNA sequence: TGTGCCAGCAGCGAGCCACCGTCGGAGACCCAGTACTTC.

V usage is TRBV4-3 and J usage is TRBJ1-1; D gene ambiguous. Trimming cost V 4 bases and J 1 base, with 16 bases left between them. The CDR3 consists of 16 residues. Per the germline V gene, CDR1 is LGHNA and CDR2 is YSLEER. CDR3 sequence (DNA): TGCGCCAGCAGCCGTCCCGGGGTTGGGGAGAACACTGAAGCTTTCTTT. Protein product: CASSRPGVGENTEAFF.

This clone was seen once. This rearrangement joins TRBV4-3 to TRBJ2-1; TRBD1 matches 11 bases. The CDR3 is 16 amino acids. Germline V gives CDR1 LGHNA, CDR2 YSLEER. V lost 2 bases and J lost 7; bases outside the gene matches: 7. CDR3 in amino acids: CASSQRPGQGGNEQFF. The CDR3 DNA follows: TGCGCCAGCAGCCAAAGGCCGGGACAGGGGGGAAATGAGCAGTTCTTC.

This rearrangement joins TRBV7-2 to TRBJ2-7; possibly TRBD2 for D (7 bases). V shed 8 bases and J shed 2 bases, with 19 bases lying between them. Germline lookup yields CDR1 SGHTA and CDR2 FQGNSA. The CDR3 runs to 15 residues. The CDR3 is CASLSEGGAAYEQYF. Here the CDR3 DNA reads TGTGCCAGCCTTTCAGAAGGGGGGGCGGCCTACGAGCAGTACTTC.

V is TRBV19 and J is TRBJ2-4; a possible D gene is TRBD1 (6 bases). Trimming left V 3 bases short and J 6 bases short, with 15 bases between. This CDR3 comprises 15 residues. The germline gives CDR1 LNHDA, CDR2 SQIVND (reference sequence). CDR3 coding DNA: TGTGCCAGTAGTATTAATCTGAGGGGGATAAACATTCAGTACTTC. It specifies CASSINLRGINIQYF.

The genes are TRBV6-6 and TRBJ1-2; no clear D gene. CDR3 length: 13 amino acids. Germline CDR1 is MNHNY and CDR2 is SVGAGI (reference sequence). V dropped 6 bases and J dropped 0 bases, with 8 bases sitting between them. This CDR3 reads CASSTGTNYGYTF. In DNA, the CDR3 is TGTGCCAGCAGCACCGGGACTAACTATGGCTACACCTTC.

The chain has TRBV4-3 and TRBJ2-3; perhaps TRBD2 as D (6 bases). Trimming cost V 0 bases and J 2 bases, with 15 bases left between them. The germline gives CDR1 LGHNA, CDR2 YSLEER. This CDR3 region has 17 residues. The CDR3 sequence: CASSQDRSGGVTDTQYF. DNA for the CDR3: TGCGCCAGCAGCCAAGATCGGTCCGGCGGGGTCACAGATACGCAGTATTTT.

This rearrangement joins TRBV19 to TRBJ2-7; D perhaps matches TRBD1 (6 bases). The V end lost 4 bases, the J end lost 1 base, and 11 bases lay between the germline ends. This CDR3 is 14 amino acids long. Per the germline V gene, CDR1 is LNHDA and CDR2 is SQIVND (reference sequence). The CDR3 nucleotides read TGTGCCAGTAGTAGGCCACAGGGATCCTACGAGCAGTACTTC. Residues: CASSRPQGSYEQYF.

J is TRBJ2-1 and V is TRBV27; TRBD1 aligns across 9 bases. The CDR3 is made up of 16 amino acids. V lost 5 bases to trimming and J lost 4 bases; unmatched junction nucleotides: 9. Per germline, CDR1 MNHEY and CDR2 SMNVEV (reference sequence). Here the CDR3 reads CASSPKTGGGYNEQFF. Here the CDR3 DNA reads TGTGCCAGCAGTCCAAAGACAGGGGGAGGATACAATGAGCAGTTCTTC.

The chain combines TRBV10-2 with TRBJ2-5, with D possibly TRBD2 on 5 matching bases. Germline V gene lookup returns CDR1 WSHSY and CDR2 SAAADI. With 2 bases removed from V and 1 base from J, the gap between germline ends came to 11 bases. There are 15 residues in the CDR3. Here the CDR3 DNA reads TGCGCCAGCAGTGAGGACTATCAGGCCCAAGAGACCCAGTACTTC. The encoded protein is CASSEDYQAQETQYF.

The chain links TRBV4-3 to TRBJ2-6, with D possibly TRBD1 on 5 matching bases. V was trimmed by 1 base and J by 3 bases, leaving 10 bases between them. This CDR3 spans 16 amino acids. Germline V gene data show CDR1 as LGHNA and CDR2 as YSLEER. CDR3 sequence reads: CASSQGWGGGANVLTF. The CDR3 DNA reads TGCGCCAGCAGCCAAGGGTGGGGCGGTGGGGCCAACGTCCTGACTTTC.

The rearrangement uses TRBV9 and TRBJ2-2; D is ambiguous. In germline, CDR1 is SGDLS, CDR2 YYNGEE. The ends were cut back, 4 bases at V and 6 bases at J, with 10 bases in the middle. This CDR3 is built from 13 residues. CDR3: CASSPPGAGELFF. CDR3 nucleotide sequence: TGTGCCAGCAGCCCCCCGGGTGCCGGGGAGCTGTTTTTT.

This clone was observed a few times. The V and J genes are TRBV7-2 and TRBJ2-4; 9 nucleotides align to TRBD2. The CDR3 consists of 16 residues. The V segment lost 0 bases and the J segment 8 bases; nucleotides outside the gene matches: 8. CDR1 and CDR2 (germline): SGHTA, FQGNSA. CDR3 nucleotide sequence: TGTGCCAGCAGCTTAGCATCAGGGACTAGCACGGACATTCAGTACTTC. Protein product: CASSLASGTSTDIQYF.